The present TCR beta chain was sequenced within a study of beta chain features in type 1 diabetes. This clone has more than one count but fewer than ten. One end of the junction varies from germline; a read error may be responsible. This CDR3 comprises 16 residues. Germline V gene lookup returns CDR1 SGDLS and CDR2 YYNGEE. Sorting with CD45RO/CCR7/CD25/CD127/CD95/CD27 yielded naive, central memory, regulatory and stem-like memory CD4+ cells. Sort purity for all populations was recorded as exceeding 98%. Expressed TCRB transcripts were sequenced because the isolated RNA had all been reverse transcribed beforehand. Sequenced by immunoSEQ multiplex PCR; TCRdb stores in-frame clones only, minus some. The sample shows just over 600,000 clones, 15% of them seen only once.

Sequencing used naive CD4+ T cells from blood. The V call is TRBV9, the J call TRBJ2-1; no reliable D call. The sequence came from a man aged 18-30 years in good health. CDR3 sequence reads: CAGSVGSQMAYNEQFF. In DNA form, the CDR3 reads TGTGCCGGCAGCGTAGGAAGCCAGATGGCTTACAATGAGCAGTTCTTC.